One sample yielded the 21 T cell receptor beta chains listed below, sequenced in a study of regulatory T cells in long-lasting Graves disease. Specified time point: persistent/refractory GD, antithyroid drugs over 5 years with positive TRAb. PBMC-derived RNA was used for the TCR library. TCR beta libraries were built with iRepertoire HTBI primers and Arm-PCR of CDR3 regions. Using its own MiXCR run on the multiplex PCR reads, TCRdb lists one record per CDR3 protein. The repertoire holds around 450,000 distinct CDR3 sequences, roughly 21% seen once, with about 7% in the top ten. This specimen consisted of peripheral blood mononuclear cells (PBMCs), obtained when the disease was refractory, from a patient treated with antithyroid drugs. The receptors shown here come from a female donor with Graves disease.

This chain links TRBV6-1 with TRBJ2-1, with 8 bases matching TRBD2. CDR3 length equals 15 residues. Germline values: CDR1 MNHNS, CDR2 SASEGT. J gave up 3 bases and V 8 bases, and 9 bases lay outside the gene matches. CDR3 amino acids: CASGPGLGFYNEQFF. The CDR3 DNA sequence: TGTGCCAGCGGACCGGGACTAGGCTTCTACAATGAGCAGTTCTTC.

V gene TRBV7-6 combines with J gene TRBJ2-2, with no clear D. Trimming removed 0 bases at V and 0 bases at J, with 8 bases between. Per the germline V gene, CDR1 is SGHVS and CDR2 is FNYEAQ. CDR3 size: 16 residues. The CDR3 DNA sequence: TGTGCCAGCAGCTTAGCGGCAACCGCGAACACCGGGGAGCTGTTTTTT. Translating it yields CASSLAATANTGELFF.

The sample holds many counts of this clonotype. The chain combines TRBV28 with TRBJ2-7, with TRBD2 matching over 8 bases. The length of the CDR3 is 14 residues. J was trimmed by 6 bases and V by 5 bases; bases with no gene match: 9. CDR1 and CDR2 from the germline V gene are MDHEN and SYDVKM. CDR3 sequence reads: CASSPGGAVAEQYF. The CDR3 DNA reads TGTGCCAGCAGTCCGGGGGGGGCGGTTGCCGAGCAGTACTTC.

This clonotype was recorded many times. The gene calls are TRBV11-2 and TRBJ1-5; D is possibly TRBD1 (6 bases). Germline CDR1 is SGHAT and CDR2 is FQNNGV. The CDR3 has 16 amino acids. The V end was cut by 4 bases, the J end by 3 bases, with 16 bases between. CDR3 protein: CASSSGQPYDNQPQHF. CDR3 sequence (DNA): TGTGCCAGCAGCTCCGGACAGCCCTACGACAATCAGCCCCAGCATTTT. Full variable domain (remainder filled in from reference TRBV11-2 and TRBJ1-5): EAGVAQSPRYKIIEKRQSVAFWCNPISGHATLYWYQQILGQGPKLLIQFQNNGVVDDSQLPKDRFSAERLKGVDSTLKIQPAKLEDSAVYLCASSSGQPYDNQPQHFGDGTRLSIL.

This clonotype was recorded at least ten times. The chain carries TRBV6-1 and TRBJ1-2, with TRBD1 matching over 10 bases. The CDR3 has 13 amino acids. Per the germline V gene, CDR1 is MNHNS and CDR2 is SASEGT. V dropped 6 bases and J dropped 6; count of bases not matched to a gene: 4. The chain's CDR3 is CASRAGQGNGYTF. The CDR3 DNA is TGTGCCAGCAGGGCGGGACAGGGGAATGGCTACACCTTC.

The J gene is TRBJ2-2, the V gene TRBV5-1; D is possibly TRBD2 (6 bases). This CDR3 comprises 15 residues. The V end was cut by 5 bases, the J end by 1 base, with 12 bases between. The germline CDR1 and CDR2 sequences are SGHRS and YFSETQ. The CDR3, as DNA: TGCGCCAGCAGGTCTCCGGGAGTGAACACCGGGGAGCTGTTTTTT. Translated, it gives CASRSPGVNTGELFF.

This clonotype occurred many times. The J gene is TRBJ2-7, the V gene TRBV28; the D gene is possibly TRBD1 (6 bases). V was trimmed by 10 bases and J by 7 bases, leaving 20 bases between them. The germline gives CDR1 MDHEN, CDR2 SYDVKM. The CDR3 runs to 13 residues. CDR3 residues: CATFRQDQGEQYF. The CDR3 nucleotides read TGTGCCACATTCCGACAGGACCAGGGGGAGCAGTACTTC.

This clonotype was seen at least ten times. The V call is TRBV6-2 or TRBV6-3, the J call TRBJ2-7; 8 bases map to TRBD1. The CDR3 runs 15 residues. J gave up 4 bases and V 4 bases, and 9 bases lay outside the gene matches. CDR1 and CDR2 from the germline V gene are MNHEY and SVGEGT. CDR3 DNA sequence: TGTGCCAGCAGTTCCACCGACAGGGACAGGTACGAGCAGTACTTC. Translated, it gives CASSSTDRDRYEQYF.

This clonotype was seen a handful of times. The rearrangement links TRBV10-3 to TRBJ1-1; 10 bases are shared with TRBD1. Germline lookup yields CDR1 ENHRY and CDR2 SYGVKD. The CDR3 consists of 15 residues. Germline trimming cut 7 bases from V and 3 bases from J; bases unmatched to any gene: 8. CDR3 residues: CAITGQGGLDTEAFF. The CDR3 nucleotides read TGTGCCATCACCGGACAGGGGGGATTGGACACTGAAGCTTTCTTT.

This clonotype was observed a few times. The chain uses TRBV11-2 and TRBJ2-7; either TRBD1 or TRBD2 may fit D (5 bases each). The CDR3 totals 16 residues. Trimming stripped 1 base from V and 2 bases from J, with 15 bases between. Germline lookup yields CDR1 SGHAT and CDR2 FQNNGV. The CDR3 sequence is CASSLGGQGVAYEQYF. The CDR3 nucleotides read TGTGCCAGCAGCTTAGGCGGGCAGGGAGTGGCCTACGAGCAGTACTTC.

The rearrangement joins TRBV20-1 to TRBJ2-1; D may match TRBD1 or TRBD2 (5 bases each). V lost 3 bases and J lost 2, with 11 bases in between. Germline lookup yields CDR1 DFQATT and CDR2 SNEGSKA (reference sequence). The CDR3 spans 14 residues. CDR3 nucleotide sequence: TGCAGTGCTAGCGACGGGGCACCCTACAATGAGCAGTTCTTC. This translates into CSASDGAPYNEQFF.

The chain uses TRBV18 and TRBJ2-1; no definite D call. In germline, CDR1 is KGHSH, CDR2 LQKENI. Trimming took off 5 bases at V and 1 base at J, with 12 bases between the two ends. CDR3 length equals 15 residues. Written as DNA, the CDR3 is TGTGCCAGCTCAGGAAACCGTAAGTCCTACAATGAGCAGTTCTTC. Translated, it gives CASSGNRKSYNEQFF. The full variable domain, its missing parts supplied by reference TRBV18 and TRBJ2-1, is NAGVMQNPRHLVRRRGQEARLRCSPMKGHSHVYWYRQLPEEGLKFMVYLQKENIIDESGMPKERFSAEFPKEGPSILRIQQVVRGDSAAYFCASSGNRKSYNEQFFGPGTRLTVL.

Details on this clonotype: A much larger clone lies one base from this, so it may be a read error. The chain links TRBV28 to TRBJ2-7; D is tentatively TRBD1 or TRBD2 (5 bases each). V was shortened by 7 bases and J by 4 bases, with 20 bases between the two germline ends. Germline V gene lookup returns CDR1 MDHEN and CDR2 SYDVKM. The CDR3 has 15 amino acids. The CDR3 coding sequence is TGTGCCAGCATCTCGGGTGGGGGTCGGCGGTACGAGCAGTACTTC. Translated: CASISGGGRRYEQYF. The whole variable domain, remainder taken from reference TRBV28 and TRBJ2-7, is DVKVTQSSRYLVKRTGEKVFLECVQDMDHENMFWYRQDPGLGLRLIYFSYDVKMKEKGDIPEGYSVSREKKERFSLILESASTNQTSMYLCASISGGGRRYEQYFGPGTRLTVT.

This clonotype was detected a few times. A read error is the likely source, as a far larger clone sits one nucleotide away. The chain employs TRBV12-3 or TRBV12-4 and TRBJ2-4; 10 bases fit TRBD1. The J call may be faulty, since TRBJ2-1 better matches the DNA end. This CDR3 has 15 residues. The CDR3 bases are TGTGCCAGCAGCCGAACTGGACAGGGGGACAATGGGCAGTTCTTC. It specifies CASSRTGQGDNGQFF.

Points on this clonotype: Possible read error: a much larger clone is one base away. This chain joins TRBV19 and TRBJ2-5, with D unresolved. The V gene lost 7 bases and the J gene lost 6 bases, with 9 bases spanning the gap. This CDR3 has 11 amino acids. Germline CDR1 is LNHDA and CDR2 is SQIVND (reference sequence). The CDR3 loop is CASIPHQTQYF. In DNA, the CDR3 is TGTGCCAGTATTCCCCATCAGACCCAGTACTTC. The variable domain in full, with the rest retrieved from reference TRBV19 and TRBJ2-5, is DGGITQSPKYLFRKEGQNVTLSCEQNLNHDAMYWYRQDPGQGLRLIYYSQIVNDFQKGDIAEGYSVSREKKESFPLTVTSAQKNPTAFYLCASIPHQTQYFGPGTRLLVL.

This clonotype has at least ten counts. The genes are TRBV6-2 or TRBV6-3 and TRBJ2-5; 7 bases align to TRBD1. J was trimmed by 3 bases and V by 4 bases; bases with no gene match: 5. The CDR3 length is 14 residues. The germline V gene has CDR1 MNHEY and CDR2 SVGEGT. CDR3 DNA: TGTGCCAGCAGTTCTCAAACAGGGGAAGAGACCCAGTACTTC. Amino acids: CASSSQTGEETQYF.

This clonotype has only a few counts. V usage is TRBV7-6 and J usage is TRBJ2-7, with 7 bases lining up with TRBD1. V trimming: 5 bases; J trimming: 6 bases; junction bases outside the gene matches: 10. CDR1 and CDR2 (germline): SGHVS, FNYEAQ. CDR3 size: 14 residues. CDR3 region: CASSPWDRAFEQYF. The CDR3, as DNA: TGTGCCAGCAGCCCATGGGACAGAGCCTTCGAGCAGTACTTC.

V and J are TRBV7-6 and TRBJ1-2; possible D gene TRBD1, 6 bases. Per the germline V gene, CDR1 is SGHVS and CDR2 is FNYEAQ. Trimming stripped 0 bases from V and 0 bases from J, with 14 bases between. The CDR3 runs to 17 residues. CDR3 protein: CASSLATGLTSNYGYTF. CDR3 nucleotides: TGTGCCAGCAGCTTAGCGACAGGCCTGACTTCTAACTATGGCTACACCTTC.

The chain links TRBV12-3 or TRBV12-4 to TRBJ1-1, with TRBD1 identical over 8 bases. V lost 4 bases and J lost 11; bases outside the gene matches: 6. The CDR3 sequence is 12 residues long. CDR3 in DNA: TGTGCCAGCAGTTCGGACAGGGTGAACGCTTTCTTT. It codes for CASSSDRVNAFF.

V usage is TRBV4-2 and J usage is TRBJ2-2, with D uncertain. V lost 2 bases and J 5 bases, leaving 6 bases between the germline ends. Germline assignment: CDR1 LGHNA and CDR2 YNFKEQ. The CDR3 is made up of 13 amino acids. The CDR3 DNA reads TGTGCCAGCAGCCAACTTCAGACCGGGGAGCTGTTTTTT. Residues: CASSQLQTGELFF.

This clonotype has at least ten counts. The J gene is TRBJ1-2, the V gene TRBV6-5, with D perhaps TRBD1 (5 bases). This CDR3 has 14 residues. The ends were cut back, 3 bases at V and 3 bases at J, with 11 bases in the middle. The germline CDR1 and CDR2 sequences are MNHEY and SVGAGI. CDR3 nucleotide sequence: TGTGCCAGCAGTTATGGGCAGGGCGACTATGGCTACACCTTC. Its translation is CASSYGQGDYGYTF.